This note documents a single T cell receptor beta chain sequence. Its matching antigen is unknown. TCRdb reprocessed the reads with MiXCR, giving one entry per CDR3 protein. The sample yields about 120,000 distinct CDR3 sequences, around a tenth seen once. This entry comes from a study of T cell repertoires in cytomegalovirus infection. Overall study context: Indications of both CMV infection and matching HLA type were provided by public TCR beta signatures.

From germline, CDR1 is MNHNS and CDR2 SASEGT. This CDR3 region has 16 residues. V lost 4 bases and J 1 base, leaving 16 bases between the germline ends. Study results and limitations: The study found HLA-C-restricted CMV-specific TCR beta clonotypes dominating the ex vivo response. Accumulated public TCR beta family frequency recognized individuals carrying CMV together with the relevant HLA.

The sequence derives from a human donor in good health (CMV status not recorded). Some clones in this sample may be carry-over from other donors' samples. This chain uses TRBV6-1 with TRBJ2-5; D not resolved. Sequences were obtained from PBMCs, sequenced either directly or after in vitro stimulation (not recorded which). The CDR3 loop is CASSVASPPIQETQYF. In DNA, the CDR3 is TGTGCCAGCAGTGTCGCTTCACCGCCCATCCAAGAGACCCAGTACTTC.